The rows below give T cell receptor beta chains drawn from one sample of a study of cytomegalovirus exposure and HLA in healthy donors. Sequencing was performed with immunoSEQ multiplex PCR; in TCRdb, only in-frame clones are kept and a portion is missing. The data contain under 200,000 clones, roughly 80% of them singletons. Source material: PBMCs. Every receptor here comes from a woman aged 40 to 55 in good health and CMV-seropositive. Both conserved end residues are part of each CDR3. Each record gives: V gene, D gene, CDR3 length, J gene, clone size, CDR3 protein, CDR3 DNA. The D gene is left open where the match is weak. For some rows the clone size is stated as once, few or many, or as a class when expanded; others skip it.

>TRBV27|TRBD1|15|TRBJ2-1|NA
CASSFSGGSYNEQFF
TGTGCCAGCAGTTTTTCAGGGGGATCCTACAATGAGCAGTTCTTC
>TRBV6-1|NA|15|TRBJ2-5|NA
CASSGKSAGRETQYF
TGTGCCAGCAGTGGAAAATCCGCAGGGAGGGAGACCCAGTACTTC
>TRBV10-3|TRBD1|15|TRBJ1-2|NA
CAIRPGTGGMDGYTF
TGTGCCATCAGGCCCGGAACAGGGGGCATGGATGGCTACACCTTC
>TRBV30|NA|14|TRBJ2-7|once
CAWRGAQASYEQYF
TGTGCCTGGAGGGGGGCGCAGGCTAGCTACGAGCAGTACTTC
>TRBV7-2|NA|14|TRBJ1-1|NA
CASSLKTGYTEAFF
TGTGCCAGCAGCTTAAAAACAGGTTACACTGAAGCTTTCTTT
>TRBV7-3|TRBD2|15|TRBJ2-1|once
CASSLTWTSGNEQFF
TGTGCCAGCAGCTTAACCTGGACTAGCGGCAATGAGCAGTTCTTC
>TRBV28|NA|14|TRBJ1-1|NA
CASSPTRGETEAFF
TGTGCCAGCAGTCCCACTCGGGGGGAAACTGAAGCTTTCTTT
>TRBV6-6|TRBD2|15|TRBJ2-1|NA
CASSYQSGRAGEQFF
TGTGCCAGCAGTTATCAAAGCGGGAGGGCCGGTGAGCAGTTCTTC
>TRBV7-8|TRBD2|14|TRBJ2-2|NA
CASKLAGETGELFF
TGTGCCAGCAAGCTAGCGGGAGAGACCGGGGAGCTGTTTTTT
>TRBV19|NA|16|TRBJ1-5|NA
CASSIVSGTKDQPQHF
TGTGCCAGTAGTATAGTTTCCGGGACAAAGGATCAGCCCCAGCATTTT
>TRBV19|NA|13|TRBJ1-1|NA
CASSMVGNTEAFF
TGTGCCAGTAGTATGGTCGGTAACACTGAAGCTTTCTTT
>TRBV7-7|NA|14|TRBJ2-5|NA
CASSIGTSRETQYF
TGTGCTAGCAGCATTGGGACATCCAGAGAGACCCAGTACTTC
>TRBV4-2|NA|16|TRBJ2-1|NA
CASSRGGGDGHNEQFF
TGTGCCAGCAGCCGGGGTGGAGGGGACGGCCACAATGAGCAGTTCTTC
>TRBV5-1|NA|14|TRBJ1-2|NA
CASSLGSHNYGYTF
TGCGCCAGCAGCTTGGGCAGTCATAACTATGGCTACACCTTC
>TRBV6-5|NA|13|TRBJ1-1|NA
CASSYDTGHPAFF
TGTGCCAGCAGTTACGATACAGGGCATCCAGCTTTCTTT
>TRBV7-2|TRBD1|18|TRBJ2-5|NA
CASSLPGQGARGPETQYF
TGTGCCAGCAGCTTGCCGGGACAGGGGGCGAGGGGTCCAGAGACCCAGTACTTC
>TRBV5-1|TRBD2|16|TRBJ2-1|NA
CASSPVASGRANEQFF
TGCGCCAGCAGCCCCGTAGCTAGCGGGAGGGCGAATGAGCAGTTCTTC
>TRBV28|TRBD2|15|TRBJ2-1|NA
CASSLREGFRDEQFF
TGTGCCAGCAGTTTGCGGGAGGGCTTCCGCGATGAGCAGTTCTTC
>TRBV4-1|TRBD1|14|TRBJ2-2|NA
CASSPGQKNGELFF
TGCGCCAGCAGCCCGGGACAGAAGAACGGGGAGCTGTTTTTT
>TRBV18|TRBD2|16|TRBJ2-2|NA
CASSPGLAGETGELFF
TGTGCCAGCTCACCGGGACTAGCGGGAGAAACCGGGGAGCTGTTTTTT
>TRBV2|NA|12|TRBJ2-1|NA
CASRGLDNEQFF
TGTGCCAGCAGAGGACTTGACAATGAGCAGTTCTTC
>TRBV19|NA|14|TRBJ2-7|NA
CASSIDRSSYEQYF
TGTGCCAGTAGCATTGACAGGAGCTCCTACGAGCAGTACTTC
>TRBV6-6|TRBD1|14|TRBJ1-3|NA
CASSFGTAGNTIYF
TGTGCCAGCAGCTTTGGGACAGCTGGAAACACCATATATTTT
>TRBV28|TRBD1|14|TRBJ1-1|once
CASSLRAGGGLAFF
TGTGCCAGCAGCCTCCGGGCAGGGGGCGGTTTAGCTTTCTTT
>TRBV6-5|TRBD1|15|TRBJ2-5|NA
CASSLSYSGQETQYF
TGTGCCAGCAGCCTCTCTTACTCGGGACAGGAGACCCAGTACTTC
>TRBV18|NA|15|TRBJ1-6|NA
CASSPGEIPNSPLHF
TGTGCCAGCTCACCGGGAGAAATTCCGAATTCACCCCTCCACTTT
>TRBV5-1|TRBD1|14|TRBJ2-7|NA
CASSLDRGFSEQYF
TGCGCCAGCAGCTTGGACAGGGGGTTTAGCGAGCAGTACTTC
>TRBV7-3|NA|13|TRBJ2-3|few
CASSLDFADTQYF
TGTGCCAGCAGCCTCGACTTCGCAGATACGCAGTATTTT
>TRBV11-3|TRBD1|15|TRBJ2-5|few
CASSSSDRGKETQYF
TGTGCCAGCAGCTCGTCAGACAGGGGGAAAGAGACCCAGTACTTC
>TRBV2|NA|13|TRBJ1-2|NA
CASNQQGDYGYTF
TGTGCCAGCAACCAACAGGGTGACTATGGCTACACCTTC
>TRBV6-5|TRBD1|14|TRBJ1-3|NA
CASSRTGLGNTIYF
TGTGCCAGCAGTAGGACAGGGCTAGGAAACACCATATATTTT
>TRBV18|NA|12|TRBJ2-5|NA
CASSPSQETQYF
TGTGCCAGCTCACCCTCCCAAGAGACCCAGTACTTC
>TRBV7-8|TRBD1|16|TRBJ1-5|NA
CASSSRQGASNQPQHF
TGTGCCAGCAGCTCCCGCCAGGGGGCCAGCAATCAGCCCCAGCATTTT
>TRBV19|TRBD1|15|TRBJ2-5|NA
CASSTRQGNQETQYF
TGTGCCAGTAGTACCCGACAGGGCAACCAAGAGACCCAGTACTTC
>TRBV10-3|NA|14|TRBJ2-7|NA
CAISPLKGGNKQYF
TGTGCCATCAGTCCACTAAAGGGGGGGAACAAGCAGTACTTC
>TRBV6-5|NA|13|TRBJ2-7|NA
CASSRTASYEQYF
TGTGCCAGCAGTCGGACAGCGTCCTACGAGCAGTACTTC
>TRBV4-3|NA|15|TRBJ2-7|NA
CASSQDNSRAYEQYF
TGCGCCAGCAGCCAAGATAACTCCAGGGCCTACGAGCAGTACTTC